These 5 T cell receptor beta chains came from one sample sequenced in a study of CD8+CD57+ T cells in acquired aplastic anemia (dated by TCRdb to the late 2010s). The patients picked for sequencing were ones in whom flow cytometry had shown an expansion of CD8+CD57+ cells. This sample was sequenced with an Illumina HiSeq 2000. TCR beta VDJ combination and CDR3 sequence profiling used genomic DNA as the template. The public reads were run again by TCRdb, first through fastp at Q25 and then through MiXCR, and only productive beta chains were kept. All rows with the same CDR3 protein become a single entry with the most common DNA and genes. The sample table contains roughly 200,000 distinct CDR3 sequences; only one count was recorded for roughly two thirds of them. Around 58% of the sample is held by the ten biggest clonotypes. Sequences were obtained from sorted CD4+, CD8+, or CD8+CD57+ T cells (not recorded which) from PBMCs. The receptors here all came from a human donor with aplastic anemia.

This clonotype was picked up a small number of times. The CDR3 DNA sequence: TGTGCCAGCAGTGAGACGGACTCCTACAATGAGCAGTTCTTC. Translated: CASSETDSYNEQFF. This chain links TRBV25-1 with TRBJ2-1, with D hard to call. This CDR3 is built from 14 residues. From germline, CDR1 is MGHDK and CDR2 SYGVNS. V was shortened by 3 bases and J by 0 bases, with 6 bases between the two germline ends.

CDR3 residues: CASSLGQTSGYTF. CDR3 DNA sequence: TGTGCCAGCAGCTTAGGACAGACCAGCGGCTACACCTTC. This chain joins TRBV7-9 and TRBJ1-2; TRBD1 is a possible D gene (5 bases). Looked up from germline, CDR1 is SEHNR and CDR2 is FQNEAQ (reference sequence). The CDR3 is 13 amino acids. Trimming took 1 base from V and 8 from J, leaving 11 bases between them.

The gene calls are TRBV10-3 and TRBJ1-1; D gene ambiguous. Trimming took 0 bases from V and 1 from J, leaving 12 bases between them. Germline V gives CDR1 ENHRY, CDR2 SYGVKD. CDR3 length: 16 amino acids. This chain's CDR3 is CAISESVEGPNTEAFF. The CDR3 nucleotides read TGTGCCATCAGTGAGTCGGTAGAGGGCCCGAACACTGAAGCTTTCTTT.

The gene calls are TRBV10-3 and TRBJ1-1; perhaps TRBD1 as D (5 bases). The V gene's germline CDR1 is ENHRY and CDR2 SYGVKD. Trimming shortened V by 3 bases and J by 5 bases, and 16 bases separated the two germline ends. The CDR3 loop spans 15 amino acids. CDR3 sequence (DNA): TGTGCCATCAGTGACTCCGGTGGGGACGGGACTGAAGCTTTCTTT. It is translated as CAISDSGGDGTEAFF.

The V call is TRBV7-2, the J call TRBJ1-2, with unresolved D. Germline V CDR1 and CDR2: SGHTA, FQGNSA. The length of the CDR3 is 17 residues. Trimming left V 1 base short and J 2 bases short, with 17 bases between. The CDR3: CASSLVTTLTANYGYTF. The CDR3 DNA reads TGTGCCAGCAGCTTAGTCACGACTCTAACTGCGAACTATGGCTACACCTTC.